One sample yielded the 28 T cell receptor beta chains listed below, sequenced in a study of human versus mouse CDR3 diversity and MHC coevolution listed by TCRdb under 2017. To prepare the library, the immunoSEQ multiplex PCR assay was applied. As stored in TCRdb, this immuneACCESS dataset retains in-frame rearrangements with V and J assigned. A fraction of the clones does not appear; measured against another copy, unresolved V genes explain less than half of the discrepancy, and the remainder lacks a known reason. In all, the sample holds some 60,000 clones, and about 94% of those were seen once. The top ten clones comprise about 20% of the sample. The sample was naive CD4+ T cells from blood. What this sample's cell subset or site label stands for: CD45RO-negative CD62L-positive naive CD4 T cells. These receptors were taken from a person aged 55 to 75 in good health.

The chain is built from TRBV27 and TRBJ2-3, with 7 bases fitting TRBD2. This CDR3 has 15 residues. V lost 4 bases to trimming and J lost 6 bases; unmatched junction nucleotides: 10. Germline V gene sequence: CDR1 MNHEY, CDR2 SMNVEV (reference sequence). CDR3 sequence (DNA): TGTGCCAGCAGTTCAATAGCGGGCCGTGGCGATACGCAGTATTTT. As protein: CASSSIAGRGDTQYF.

This chain connects TRBV27 to TRBJ2-1, with 12 bases fitting TRBD2. Germline V CDR1 and CDR2: MNHEY, SMNVEV (reference sequence). J was trimmed by 0 bases and V by 3 bases; bases with no gene match: 6. The CDR3 is made up of 18 amino acids. The DNA of the CDR3 is TGTGCCAGCAGTTTCCGGACTAGCGGGGCCAGCTCCTACAATGAGCAGTTCTTC. This gives the protein CASSFRTSGASSYNEQFF.

DNA for the CDR3: TGTGCCAGCAGCGTAACCGAGGGGAGCGGGAGTTCGACAGATACGCAGTATTTT. Translation: CASSVTEGSGSSTDTQYF. The genes are TRBV9 and TRBJ2-3, with 8 bases lining up with TRBD2. V trimming: 1 base; J trimming: 3 bases; junction bases outside the gene matches: 13. The CDR3 has 18 amino acids. Germline V lookup: CDR1 SGDLS, CDR2 YYNGEE.

The V call is TRBV10-1, the J call TRBJ2-7; 7 bases map to TRBD2. Germline loops: CDR1 WNHNN, CDR2 SYGVQD (reference sequence). The V gene end was trimmed by 6 bases and the J gene end by 2 bases; junction bases not matched to a gene: 7. The CDR3 totals 14 residues. The chain's CDR3 is CASSDPTSPYEQYF. The DNA of the CDR3 is TGCGCCAGCAGCGACCCGACTAGCCCCTACGAGCAGTACTTC.

This chain joins TRBV5-1 and TRBJ2-5; possibly TRBD2 for D (5 bases). The CDR3 has 15 residues. CDR1 SGHRS and CDR2 YFSETQ come from the germline V gene. V lost 0 bases and J 1 base, leaving 10 bases between the germline ends. The CDR3 region is CASSLGYGSQETQYF. The CDR3 region has the DNA TGCGCCAGCAGCTTGGGGTATGGGAGCCAAGAGACCCAGTACTTC.

V and J are TRBV28 and TRBJ2-7; 7 nucleotides line up with TRBD2. This CDR3 region has 15 residues. Germline CDR1 and CDR2: MDHEN and SYDVKM. V lost 5 bases to trimming and J lost 4 bases; unmatched junction nucleotides: 11. The DNA of the CDR3 is TGTGCCAGCAGTGGGGGTTACAGCGGGGATTACGAGCAGTACTTC. It translates to CASSGGYSGDYEQYF.

The CDR3 sequence is CASSQTDGQNQPQHF. CDR3 bases: TGTGCCAGCAGCCAAACAGATGGGCAAAATCAGCCCCAGCATTTT. The gene calls are TRBV11-2 and TRBJ1-5; D gene unclear. This CDR3 is built from 15 residues. Trimming stripped 5 bases from V and 4 bases from J, with 15 bases between. Germline loops: CDR1 SGHAT, CDR2 FQNNGV.

V gene TRBV5-6 combines with J gene TRBJ2-7; the D gene is possibly TRBD1 (7 bases). The germline V gene has CDR1 SGHDT and CDR2 YYEEEE. With 6 bases removed from V and 3 bases from J, the gap between germline ends came to 13 bases. The CDR3 runs 13 residues. The CDR3 protein is CASTAGQYYEQYF. The CDR3, as DNA: TGTGCCAGCACCGCGGGACAGTACTACGAGCAGTACTTC.

J is TRBJ2-7 and V is TRBV25-1; perhaps TRBD1 as D (5 bases). V lost 1 base and J lost 3, with 10 bases in between. This CDR3 contains 14 residues. Germline CDR1 MGHDK, CDR2 SYGVNS. CDR3 bases: TGTGCCAGCAGTGAATCAGGGTCCCACTACGAGCAGTACTTC. Its translation is CASSESGSHYEQYF.

This chain links TRBV6-4 with TRBJ2-3; 10 nucleotides align to TRBD2. Germline CDR1 is MRHNA and CDR2 is SNTAGT. The junction had 2 bases not matched to a gene; V was cut back by 3 bases and J by 2 bases. The length of the CDR3 is 15 residues. The CDR3 DNA is TGTGCCAGCAGTGATAGCGGGAGGATCACAGATACGCAGTATTTT. Translation: CASSDSGRITDTQYF.

With regard to this clone: No DNA is shown, since the ends of the CDR3 on it are uncertain; the CDR3 is the one TCRdb lists. The chain uses TRBV12-1 and TRBJ2-5; the tabulated D call, TRBD1, remains unverified against the DNA. TRBV12-1 is termed a pseudogene. Both ends counted, the CDR3 spans 15 residues. The CDR3 loop is CASSFGSGNGETQYF.

V usage is TRBV5-4 and J usage is TRBJ2-1; TRBD2 matches at 9 bases. V lost 2 bases, J lost 3 bases, and 3 bases stayed unmatched. This CDR3 is built from 15 residues. From germline, CDR1 is SGHNT and CDR2 YYREEE (reference sequence). CDR3 amino acids: CASSFRLADYNEQFF. The CDR3 DNA sequence: TGTGCCAGCAGCTTCCGACTAGCGGACTACAATGAGCAGTTCTTC.

J is TRBJ2-7 and V is TRBV9, with TRBD1 identical over 10 bases. This CDR3 region has 14 residues. Germline CDR1 and CDR2: SGDLS and YYNGEE. V shed 3 bases, J shed 6 bases, and the junction held 6 bases outside the gene matches. The CDR3 region has the DNA TGTGCCAGCAGCGCCGGGACAGGGGTTGTCGAGCAGTACTTC. Its protein is CASSAGTGVVEQYF. Full variable domain (outside the CDR3, taken from reference TRBV9 and TRBJ2-7): DSGVTQTPKHLITATGQRVTLRCSPRSGDLSVYWYQQSLDQGLQFLIQYYNGEERAKGNILERFSAQQFPDLHSELNLSSLELGDSALYFCASSAGTGVVEQYFGPGTRLTVT.

This rearrangement joins TRBV5-1 to TRBJ2-7; TRBD2 might be the D (6 bases). The germline CDR1 and CDR2 sequences are SGHRS and YFSETQ. The V and J ends lost 2 bases and 3 bases respectively, with 15 bases between them. The CDR3 loop spans 15 amino acids. CDR3 coding DNA: TGCGCCAGCAGCTTATCAGCGGGCCTGATCTACGAGCAGTACTTC. Translation: CASSLSAGLIYEQYF. Variable domain in full (rest from reference TRBV5-1 and TRBJ2-7): KAGVTQTPRYLIKTRGQQVTLSCSPISGHRSVSWYQQTPGQGLQFLFEYFSETQRNKGNFPGRFSGRQFSNSRSEMNVSTLELGDSALYLCASSLSAGLIYEQYFGPGTRLTVT.

This rearrangement joins TRBV5-1 to TRBJ2-7; TRBD1 aligns across 12 bases. CDR1 SGHRS and CDR2 YFSETQ come from the germline V gene. The CDR3 is 15 residues long. Trimming cost V 2 bases and J 5 bases; bases outside gene matches: 5. The CDR3 sequence is CASSFGTGGFNEQYF. DNA of the CDR3: TGCGCCAGCAGCTTCGGGACAGGGGGCTTCAACGAGCAGTACTTC.

This chain uses TRBV19 with TRBJ1-5, with 8 bases fitting TRBD1. This CDR3 is built from 16 residues. CDR1 is LNHDA and CDR2 is SQIVND in the germline V gene (reference sequence). Trimming removed 7 bases from V and 9 bases from J; junction bases left unmatched: 17. CDR3 protein: CASNFLTGEGIGPQHF. Written as DNA, the CDR3 is TGTGCCAGTAATTTTTTGACAGGGGAGGGGATAGGGCCCCAGCATTTT.

This chain joins TRBV23-1 and TRBJ1-5; maybe TRBD1 (6 bases). TRBV23-1 is sorted into the ORF group, with uncertain function. Trimming cost V 0 bases and J 6 bases, with 21 bases left between them. The length of the CDR3 is 18 residues. The CDR3 bases are TGCGCCAGCAGTCAATCGTGGGGGGGCTCTGTTTCGGTTCAGCCCCAGCATTTT. Its protein product is CASSQSWGGSVSVQPQHF.

The V gene is TRBV5-5, the J gene TRBJ1-2, with 8 bases lining up with TRBD1. The V segment lost 4 bases and the J segment 8 bases; nucleotides outside the gene matches: 10. Germline V gene data show CDR1 as SGHKS and CDR2 as YYEKEE (reference sequence). The CDR3 has 14 amino acids. DNA for the CDR3: TGTGCCAGCAGCCCGGGACAGGCCCACGTCGGCTACACCTTC. This codes for CASSPGQAHVGYTF.

V and J are TRBV5-1 and TRBJ2-4; 9 bases are a match to TRBD1. Germline V gives CDR1 SGHRS, CDR2 YFSETQ. The CDR3 runs 15 residues. Trimming at V came to 4 bases and at J to 6 bases, leaving 8 bases not matched to a gene. CDR3 bases: TGCGCCAGCAGCCTGGGGGGGGACAGGGTAAACATTCAGTACTTC. Protein product: CASSLGGDRVNIQYF.

The chain carries TRBV19 and TRBJ2-3; TRBD2 aligns across 11 bases. Germline loops: CDR1 LNHDA, CDR2 SQIVND (reference sequence). The CDR3 spans 16 residues. Germline trimming cut 4 bases from V and 5 bases from J; bases unmatched to any gene: 8. The CDR3 reads CASSKLLAGAVDTQYF. CDR3 bases: TGTGCCAGTAGTAAGTTACTAGCGGGAGCGGTAGATACGCAGTATTTT.

This rearrangement joins TRBV19 to TRBJ1-1, with 10 bases aligning to TRBD1. The CDR3 loop spans 14 amino acids. Per germline, CDR1 LNHDA and CDR2 SQIVND (reference sequence). The V gene end was trimmed by 4 bases and the J gene end by 5 bases; junction bases not matched to a gene: 4. CDR3 loop: CASSTRDRGTEAFF. The CDR3 DNA reads as TGTGCCAGTAGTACCCGGGACAGGGGAACTGAAGCTTTCTTT.

The genes are TRBV12-2 and TRBJ1-4; the tabulated D call, TRBD1, remains unverified against the DNA. TRBV12-2 is shown as a pseudogene. The CDR3 contains 15 residues. CDR3 nucleotides: TGTGCAAGTCGCTTTGACAGATCAACTAATGAAAAACTGTTTTTT. Its translation: CASRFDRSTNEKLFF.

The V gene is TRBV4-1, the J gene TRBJ2-7, with D tentatively TRBD2 (5 bases). Germline V gene sequence: CDR1 MGHRA, CDR2 YSYEKL. V was trimmed by 1 base and J by 2 bases, leaving 15 bases between them. The CDR3 consists of 16 residues. The CDR3 sequence is CASSQVGGPTPYEQYF. In DNA form, the CDR3 reads TGCGCCAGCAGCCAAGTCGGAGGACCCACTCCCTACGAGCAGTACTTC.

This clone appeared a single time. The chain carries TRBV7-6 and TRBJ1-4; unclear D gene. Germline assignment: CDR1 SGHVS and CDR2 FNYEAQ. The CDR3 is 13 amino acids. V gave up 7 bases and J gave up 8 bases, with 14 bases separating them. CDR3 in DNA: TGTGCCAGCACTAGTCCCCGTGGCGAAAAACTGTTTTTT. It encodes CASTSPRGEKLFF.

The gene calls are TRBV12-5 and TRBJ1-1, with D possibly TRBD1 on 6 matching bases. V dropped 10 bases and J dropped 2 bases, with 11 bases sitting between them. In germline, CDR1 is LGHNT, CDR2 FRNRAP. This CDR3 region has 12 residues. CDR3 sequence reads: CANSQGNTEAFF. The DNA for the CDR3 is TGTGCTAACTCACAGGGCAACACTGAAGCTTTCTTT.

A remark on this clone: At one end the junction does not follow the germline gene, possibly because of a read error. The rearrangement links TRBV5-8 to TRBJ1-2; 9 bases map to TRBD1. Germline V gives CDR1 SGHTS, CDR2 YDEGEE. The CDR3 consists of 13 residues. CDR3 amino acids: CAGSPQGAGGYTF. CDR3 in DNA: TGTGCCGGCAGCCCACAGGGGGCGGGTGGCTACACCTTC.

The chain joins TRBV6-5 to TRBJ1-1; 7 nucleotides match TRBD1. CDR1 and CDR2 (germline): MNHEY, SVGAGI. Germline trimming cut 4 bases from V and 5 bases from J; bases unmatched to any gene: 10. This CDR3 comprises 15 residues. The CDR3 coding sequence is TGTGCCAGCAGTTTTCAGTACAGGGGAGAGACTGAAGCTTTCTTT. It is translated as CASSFQYRGETEAFF.

The chain links TRBV27 to TRBJ1-6, with 10 bases lining up with TRBD1. CDR3 length: 15 residues. Germline-derived CDR1 and CDR2 are MNHEY and SMNVEV (reference sequence). With 5 bases clipped from V and 7 bases from J, the junction kept 5 bases outside the gene matches. The CDR3 is CASSPGTGVNSPLHF. DNA for the CDR3: TGTGCCAGCAGTCCCGGGACAGGGGTCAATTCACCCCTCCACTTT.